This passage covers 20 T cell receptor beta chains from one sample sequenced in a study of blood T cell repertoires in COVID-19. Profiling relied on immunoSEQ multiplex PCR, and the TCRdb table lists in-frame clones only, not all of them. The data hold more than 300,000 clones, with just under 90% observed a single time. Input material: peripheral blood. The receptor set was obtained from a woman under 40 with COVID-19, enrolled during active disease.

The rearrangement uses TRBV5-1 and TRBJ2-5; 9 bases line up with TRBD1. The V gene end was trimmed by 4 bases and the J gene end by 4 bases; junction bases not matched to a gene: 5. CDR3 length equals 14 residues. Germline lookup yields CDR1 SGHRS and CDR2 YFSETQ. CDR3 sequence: CASSPGTGLETQYF. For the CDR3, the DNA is TGCGCCAGCAGCCCCGGGACAGGGCTAGAGACCCAGTACTTC.

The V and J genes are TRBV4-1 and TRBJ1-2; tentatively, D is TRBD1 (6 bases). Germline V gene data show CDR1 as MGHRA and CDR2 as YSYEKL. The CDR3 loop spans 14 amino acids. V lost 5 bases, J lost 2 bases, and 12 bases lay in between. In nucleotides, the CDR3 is TGCGCCAGCAGCTTCGGACAGAACAACTATGGCTACACCTTC. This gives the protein CASSFGQNNYGYTF.

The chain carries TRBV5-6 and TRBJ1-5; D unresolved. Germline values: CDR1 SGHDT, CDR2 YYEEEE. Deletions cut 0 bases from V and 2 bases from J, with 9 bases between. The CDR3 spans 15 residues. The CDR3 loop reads CASSLAGLGNQPQHF. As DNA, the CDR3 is TGTGCCAGCAGCTTGGCAGGCCTCGGCAATCAGCCCCAGCATTTT.

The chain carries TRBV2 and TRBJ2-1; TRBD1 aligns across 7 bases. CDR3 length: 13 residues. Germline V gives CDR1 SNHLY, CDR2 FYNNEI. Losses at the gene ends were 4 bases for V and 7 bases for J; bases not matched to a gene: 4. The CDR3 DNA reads TGTGCCAGCAGTGGGACAGGAATGAATGAGCAGTTCTTC. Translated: CASSGTGMNEQFF.

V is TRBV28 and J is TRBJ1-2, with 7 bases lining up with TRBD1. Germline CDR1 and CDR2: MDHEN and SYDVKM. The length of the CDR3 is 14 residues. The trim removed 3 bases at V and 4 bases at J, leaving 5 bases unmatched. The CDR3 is CASSFGGGVYGYTF. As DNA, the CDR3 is TGTGCCAGCAGTTTCGGAGGGGGCGTCTATGGCTACACCTTC.

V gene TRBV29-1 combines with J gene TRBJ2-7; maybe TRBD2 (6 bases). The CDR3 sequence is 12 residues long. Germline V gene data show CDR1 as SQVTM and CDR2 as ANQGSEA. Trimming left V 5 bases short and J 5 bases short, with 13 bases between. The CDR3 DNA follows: TGCAGCGTTTTGGACGGGGGTCACGAGCAGTACGTC. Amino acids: CSVLDGGHEQYV.

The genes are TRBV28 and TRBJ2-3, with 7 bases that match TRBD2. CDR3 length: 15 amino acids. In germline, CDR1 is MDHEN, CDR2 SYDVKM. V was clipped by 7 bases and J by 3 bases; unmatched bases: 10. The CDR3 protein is CASTSPSSGTDTQYF. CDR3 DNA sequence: TGTGCCAGCACCTCTCCTTCTAGCGGAACAGATACGCAGTATTTT.

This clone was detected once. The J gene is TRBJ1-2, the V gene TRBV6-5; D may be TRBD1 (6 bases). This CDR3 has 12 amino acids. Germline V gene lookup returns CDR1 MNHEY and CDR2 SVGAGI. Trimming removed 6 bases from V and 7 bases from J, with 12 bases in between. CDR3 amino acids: CASSPTGTGYTF. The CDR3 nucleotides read TGTGCCAGCAGCCCCACAGGGACTGGCTACACCTTC.

This CDR3 is CASSLTGNGRSGNTIYF. The CDR3 region has the DNA TGCGCCAGCAGCTTGACAGGGAACGGACGATCTGGAAACACCATATATTTT. V gene TRBV5-1 combines with J gene TRBJ1-3; a weak D match, TRBD1 (6 bases). The CDR3 sequence is 17 residues long. The V gene's germline CDR1 is SGHRS and CDR2 YFSETQ. Trimming cost V 1 base and J 1 base, with 15 bases left between them.

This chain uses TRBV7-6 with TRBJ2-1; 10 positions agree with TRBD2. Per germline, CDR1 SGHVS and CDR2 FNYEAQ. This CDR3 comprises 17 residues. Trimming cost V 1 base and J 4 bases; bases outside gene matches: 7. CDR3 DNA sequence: TGTGCCAGCAGCTTAGGTTTCATAGCGGGGGGTTACAATGAGCAGTTCTTC. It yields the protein CASSLGFIAGGYNEQFF.

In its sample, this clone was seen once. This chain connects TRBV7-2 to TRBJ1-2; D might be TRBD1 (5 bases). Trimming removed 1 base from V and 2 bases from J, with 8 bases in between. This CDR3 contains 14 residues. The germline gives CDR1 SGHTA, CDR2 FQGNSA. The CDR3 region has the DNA TGTGCCAGCAGCTTAGGAAGACAGAACTATGGCTACACCTTC. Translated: CASSLGRQNYGYTF.

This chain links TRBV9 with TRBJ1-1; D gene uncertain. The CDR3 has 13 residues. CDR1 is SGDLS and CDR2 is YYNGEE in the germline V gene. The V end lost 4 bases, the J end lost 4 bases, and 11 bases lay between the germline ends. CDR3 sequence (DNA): TGTGCCAGCAGCTTGAGAATCTTCACTGAAGCTTTCTTT. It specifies CASSLRIFTEAFF.

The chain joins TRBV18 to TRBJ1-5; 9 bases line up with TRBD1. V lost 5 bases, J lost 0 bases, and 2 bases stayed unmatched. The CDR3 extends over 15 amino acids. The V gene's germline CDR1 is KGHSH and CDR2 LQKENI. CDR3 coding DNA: TGTGCCAGCTCAATGGACAGGGGTAGCAATCAGCCCCAGCATTTT. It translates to CASSMDRGSNQPQHF.

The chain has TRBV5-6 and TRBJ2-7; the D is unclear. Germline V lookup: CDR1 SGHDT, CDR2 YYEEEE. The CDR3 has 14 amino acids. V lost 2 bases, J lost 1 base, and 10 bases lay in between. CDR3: CASSFVRSSYEQYF. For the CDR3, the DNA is TGTGCCAGCAGCTTTGTACGGTCATCCTACGAGCAGTACTTC.

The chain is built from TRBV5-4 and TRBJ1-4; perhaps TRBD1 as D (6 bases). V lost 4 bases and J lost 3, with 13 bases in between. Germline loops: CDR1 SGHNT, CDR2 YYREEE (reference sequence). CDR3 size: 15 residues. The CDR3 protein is CASSSGGAPNEKLFF. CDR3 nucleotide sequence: TGTGCCAGCAGCAGCGGGGGCGCGCCTAATGAAAAACTGTTTTTT.

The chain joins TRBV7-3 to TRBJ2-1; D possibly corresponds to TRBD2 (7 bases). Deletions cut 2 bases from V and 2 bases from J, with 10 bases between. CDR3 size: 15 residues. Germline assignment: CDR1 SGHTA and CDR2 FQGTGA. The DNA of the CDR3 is TGTGCCAGCAGCTTAGAGGGGGGGACCTACAATGAGCAGTTCTTC. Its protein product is CASSLEGGTYNEQFF.

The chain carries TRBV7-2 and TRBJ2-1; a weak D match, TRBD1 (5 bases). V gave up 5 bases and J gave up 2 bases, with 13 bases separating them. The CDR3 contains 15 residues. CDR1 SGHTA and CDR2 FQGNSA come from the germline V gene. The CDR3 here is CASSPRQLTYNEQFF. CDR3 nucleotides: TGTGCCAGCAGCCCCAGACAGCTCACCTACAATGAGCAGTTCTTC.

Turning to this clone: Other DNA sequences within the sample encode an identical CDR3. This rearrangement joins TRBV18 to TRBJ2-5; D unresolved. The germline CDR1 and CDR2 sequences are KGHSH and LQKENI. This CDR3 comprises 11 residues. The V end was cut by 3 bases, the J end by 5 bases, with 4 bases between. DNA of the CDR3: TGTGCCAGCTCACCCGAGGAGACCCAGTACTTC. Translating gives CASSPEETQYF.

The CDR3 DNA is TGTGCCAGCAGTTTTTCAGGGGGCTACGAGCAGTACGTC. Translating it yields CASSFSGGYEQYV. V gene TRBV28 combines with J gene TRBJ2-7; 7 bases are shared with TRBD1. V was clipped by 3 bases and J by 3 bases; unmatched bases: 2. This CDR3 has 13 residues. Per the germline V gene, CDR1 is MDHEN and CDR2 is SYDVKM.

The CDR3 reads CASSLVGTGSLNTEAFF. CDR3 sequence (DNA): TGCGCCAGCAGCTTGGTTGGGACAGGTTCTCTGAACACTGAAGCTTTCTTT. This sequence joins TRBV5-1 and TRBJ1-1; 8 nucleotides align to TRBD1. The length of the CDR3 is 17 residues. Trimming removed 0 bases from V and 0 bases from J; junction bases left unmatched: 7. Germline-derived CDR1 and CDR2 are SGHRS and YFSETQ. Using reference TRBV5-1 and TRBJ1-1 for the parts outside the CDR3, the full variable domain is KAGVTQTPRYLIKTRGQQVTLSCSPISGHRSVSWYQQTPGQGLQFLFEYFSETQRNKGNFPGRFSGRQFSNSRSEMNVSTLELGDSALYLCASSLVGTGSLNTEAFFGQGTRLTVV.